This TCR beta chain was recorded in a study of T-cell memory formation after mild COVID-19. Study conclusions and caveats: Pre-infection memory showed some responding clones, and this suggested that cross-reactive memory joined.

Notes on this clonotype: Its target is not known.

After 5'RACE with constant-segment primers, TCR alpha and TCR beta cDNA libraries carrying sample barcodes and UMIs were obtained. Each CDR3 protein is one row after TCRdb ran MiXCR on the 5' RACE reads. The sample holds just over 350,000 distinct CDR3 sequences, approximately 14% seen once. The germline V gene encodes CDR1 SQVTM and CDR2 ANQGSEA. The V gene end was trimmed by 6 bases and the J gene end by 2 bases; junction bases not matched to a gene: 7. This CDR3 has 13 amino acids. The chain links TRBV29-1 to TRBJ2-7; the match to TRBD1 covers 7 bases. The TCR comes from a man aged 18 to 29 who had mild COVID-19 (a few samples of this study predate the infection). Cell type and time point are not known. Sequenced input: PBMCs or a T cell subset sorted from them (not recorded which). The CDR3 sequence: CSVAWDSTYEQYF. The CDR3 region has the DNA TGCAGCGTCGCCTGGGACAGCACCTACGAGCAGTACTTC.